Shown below are 14 T cell receptor beta chains from a single sample sequenced in a study of blood T cell repertoires in COVID-19. Clones were read by immunoSEQ multiplex PCR, and TCRdb kept only the in-frame ones, dropping some. The profile shows some 180,000 clones, 85% to 90% of them singletons. Sequenced sample: peripheral blood. These receptors were collected from a man between 65 and 85 years old with active or convalescent COVID-19.

CDR3 sequence (DNA): TGTGCCAGCAGCGTAGAGGGGCGGAACACAGATACGCAGTATTTT. It yields the protein CASSVEGRNTDTQYF. The rearrangement links TRBV9 to TRBJ2-3; TRBD1 might be the D (5 bases). The CDR3 length is 15 residues. Germline V gene lookup returns CDR1 SGDLS and CDR2 YYNGEE. Trimming took off 0 bases at V and 2 bases at J, with 10 bases between the two ends.

This rearrangement joins TRBV24-1 to TRBJ1-6; TRBD1 might be the D (6 bases). Germline V CDR1 and CDR2: KGHDR, SFDVKD. V was clipped by 2 bases and J by 10 bases, with 11 bases between them. This CDR3 comprises 14 residues. This chain's CDR3 is CATSDSQGSSPLHF. The CDR3, as DNA: TGTGCCACCAGTGATTCACAGGGAAGCTCACCCCTCCACTTT.

This clone was detected only once. This sequence joins TRBV9 and TRBJ1-1; D uncertain. The CDR3 is made up of 14 amino acids. The germline V and J ends were trimmed by 1 base and 1 base, with 8 bases remaining between them. Per germline, CDR1 SGDLS and CDR2 YYNGEE. CDR3 coding DNA: TGTGCCAGCAGCGTACTTTCAGAGAACACTGAAGCTTTCTTT. Protein: CASSVLSENTEAFF.

Only one count was recorded for this clone. V usage is TRBV6-5 and J usage is TRBJ1-6; D might be TRBD1 (5 bases). The V end lost 1 base, the J end lost 11 bases, and 12 bases lay between the germline ends. CDR1 and CDR2 from the germline V gene are MNHEY and SVGAGI. This CDR3 has 14 residues. The CDR3 DNA reads as TGTGCCAGCAGTTACTGGGACGGGGGGGCACCCCTCCACTTT. It is translated as CASSYWDGGAPLHF.

This clone was observed a few times. The V call is TRBV25-1, the J call TRBJ1-1, with TRBD1 identical over 10 bases. Germline CDR1 is MGHDK and CDR2 is SYGVNS. The CDR3 is made up of 14 amino acids. The V gene end was trimmed by 5 bases and the J gene end by 5 bases; junction bases not matched to a gene: 5. The DNA for the CDR3 is TGTGCCAGCAGTCCACGGACAGGGGGAACTGAAGCTTTCTTT. Protein: CASSPRTGGTEAFF.

Concerning this clone: This may be a read error: a much more frequent sequence differs by one nucleotide. The sample carries other DNA sequences with the same CDR3. CDR3 DNA: TGTGCCAGCAGCCCGGGACAGGGCTATGGCTACACCTTC. This encodes CASSPGQGYGYTF. The V and J genes are TRBV11-2 and TRBJ1-2, with 9 bases lining up with TRBD1. Germline V CDR1 and CDR2: SGHAT, FQNNGV. The CDR3 sequence is 13 residues long. Losses at the gene ends were 5 bases for V and 4 bases for J; bases not matched to a gene: 2. Combining the CDR3 with reference TRBV11-2 and TRBJ1-2 gives the whole variable domain EAGVAQSPRYKIIEKRQSVAFWCNPISGHATLYWYQQILGQGPKLLIQFQNNGVVDDSQLPKDRFSAERLKGVDSTLKIQPAKLEDSAVYLCASSPGQGYGYTFGSGTRLTVV.

The gene calls are TRBV6-5 and TRBJ1-1, with D possibly being TRBD1 (6 bases). Germline V CDR1 and CDR2: MNHEY, SVGAGI. V was trimmed by 5 bases and J by 1 base, leaving 14 bases between them. This CDR3 spans 15 amino acids. CDR3 coding DNA: TGTGCCAGCAGTCCCTCTTTAGGGGGGAACACTGAAGCTTTCTTT. Amino acids: CASSPSLGGNTEAFF.

This sequence joins TRBV6-2 or TRBV6-3 and TRBJ2-5; 10 positions agree with TRBD1. The CDR3 has 15 residues. Germline CDR1 reads MNHEY; CDR2 reads SVGEGT. V was clipped by 5 bases and J by 5 bases; unmatched bases: 8. The CDR3 here is CASSGARDRGETQYF. The CDR3 DNA reads TGTGCCAGCAGTGGAGCCAGGGACAGGGGTGAGACCCAGTACTTC.

This sequence joins TRBV12-3 or TRBV12-4 and TRBJ2-3; D is undetermined. The CDR3 runs 12 residues. The V and J ends lost 5 bases and 8 bases respectively, with 11 bases between them. The CDR3 protein is CASSTPRSTQYF. For the CDR3, the DNA is TGTGCCAGCAGTACCCCCCGGAGTACGCAGTATTTT.

The chain carries TRBV5-8 and TRBJ1-4, with 10 bases matching TRBD1. Trimming took 6 bases from V and 8 from J; bases not matched to a gene: 4. CDR1 and CDR2 (germline): SGHTS, YDEGEE. The CDR3 has 13 amino acids. The CDR3 sequence: CASTRDRGEKLFF. The CDR3 DNA reads TGTGCCAGCACCCGGGACAGGGGCGAAAAACTGTTTTTT.

This chain connects TRBV29-1 to TRBJ2-2, with TRBD1 as a possible D gene (5 bases). The V gene lost 7 bases and the J gene lost 1 base, with 16 bases spanning the gap. Looked up from germline, CDR1 is SQVTM and CDR2 is ANQGSEA. This CDR3 spans 15 amino acids. CDR3 DNA: TGCAGCGCCCTACGTGGGGCAGGGAACACCGGGGAGCTGTTTTTT. Protein sequence: CSALRGAGNTGELFF.

J is TRBJ1-1 and V is TRBV9, with D possibly matching TRBD1 (5 bases). The CDR3 contains 16 residues. The germline V gene encodes CDR1 SGDLS and CDR2 YYNGEE. V shed 4 bases and J shed 3 bases, with 19 bases lying between them. CDR3 in amino acids: CASSPPGSLGDTEAFF. CDR3 coding DNA: TGTGCCAGCAGCCCCCCCGGCAGCCTAGGGGACACTGAAGCTTTCTTT.

This chain joins TRBV5-4 and TRBJ1-2; D gene uncertain. Germline V lookup: CDR1 SGHNT, CDR2 YYREEE (reference sequence). V was trimmed by 4 bases and J by 10 bases, leaving 17 bases between them. The CDR3 is 13 amino acids. CDR3 DNA sequence: TGTGCCAGCAGCCCCGGACTTGTTCAGGACTACACCTTC. This sequence encodes CASSPGLVQDYTF. The entire variable domain, with the rest obtained from reference TRBV5-4 and TRBJ1-2, is as follows: ETGVTQSPTHLIKTRGQQVTLRCSSQSGHNTVSWYQQALGQGPQFIFQYYREEENGRGNFPPRFSGLQFPNYSSELNVNALELDDSALYLCASSPGLVQDYTFGSGTRLTVV.

The chain recombines TRBV27 with TRBJ2-3, with 8 bases lining up with TRBD1. The V and J ends lost 4 bases and 6 bases, in that order; junction bases with no gene match: 12. This CDR3 comprises 16 residues. Germline CDR1 reads MNHEY; CDR2 reads SMNVEV (reference sequence). Written as DNA, the CDR3 is TGTGCCAGCAGTTCAAGCGACCCGCGACAGGGGGATACGCAGTATTTT. It codes for CASSSSDPRQGDTQYF.